This TCR beta chain comes out of a study of OX40 agonist ivuxolimab in advanced cancers. Whole-study results and caveats: Clonal expansion was among the lowest in partial responders at 0.1-3.0 mg/kg, especially CD8+. Some nonresponders likewise displayed low normalized T-cell clonal expansion.

Here immunoSEQ multiplex PCR was the method, and the copy in TCRdb shows in-frame clones only, minus some. This sample has 12,000 to 15,000 clones, with 80% to 95% found just once. This clone appeared once. What it recognizes is unknown. The CDR3 sequence is 18 residues long. The sample was CD4+ or CD8+ T cells sorted from blood, taken in a trial of the OX40 agonist ivuxolimab. The clonotype was recovered from an adult with an advanced solid tumor such as melanoma, head and neck, liver or kidney cancer. The gene calls are TRBV1 and TRBJ2-1; TRBD2 was called by the table and not checked on the DNA. TRBV1 is a documented pseudogene. The CDR3: CTSSQRGVPSGPYNEQFF. DNA for the CDR3: TGCACCAGCAGCCAGCGGGGGGTCCCTTCGGGCCCATACAATGAGCAGTTCTTC.